One sample yielded the 20 T cell receptor beta chains listed below, sequenced in a study of identical twins. TCRdb analysed the 5' RACE reads with MiXCR anew, one entry per CDR3 protein. Of fewer than 650,000 distinct CDR3 sequences in the sample, 7% to 7.5% were seen once. The same data also went into a second study, on yellow fever vaccine responses in identical twins.

The specimen sequenced was PBMCs. Every receptor here comes from a woman aged 18-29 years in good health.

This clonotype has at least ten counts. This sequence joins TRBV29-1 and TRBJ2-2; TRBD2 aligns across 8 bases. The CDR3 consists of 14 residues. Germline CDR1 and CDR2: SQVTM and ANQGSEA. V lost 3 bases, J lost 6 bases, and 6 bases stayed unmatched. The CDR3 DNA reads as TGCAGCGTTGACTCGGGGGGGCATGCCGGGGAGCTGTTTTTT. As protein: CSVDSGGHAGELFF.

This clonotype was seen repeatedly, ten times or more. The J gene is TRBJ2-1, the V gene TRBV29-1, with 8 bases lining up with TRBD1. Germline loops: CDR1 SQVTM, CDR2 ANQGSEA. The CDR3 contains 12 residues. V dropped 6 bases and J dropped 8; count of bases not matched to a gene: 6. CDR3 in DNA: TGCAGCGTCGGACAGGGTATCGATGAGCAGTTCTTC. Protein product: CSVGQGIDEQFF.

This clonotype was detected ten times or more. The chain links TRBV28 to TRBJ2-3, with a possible D match to TRBD2 (6 bases). CDR1 MDHEN and CDR2 SYDVKM come from the germline V gene. This CDR3 comprises 17 residues. The ends were cut back, 0 bases at V and 3 bases at J, with 16 bases in the middle. CDR3 nucleotides: TGTGCCAGCAGTTTATGGGCCGGGGGAGGCGGGACAGATACGCAGTATTTT. The encoded protein is CASSLWAGGGGTDTQYF.

This clonotype was observed at least ten times. This rearrangement joins TRBV12-3 or TRBV12-4 to TRBJ1-6, with TRBD1 as a possible D gene (6 bases). This CDR3 is 14 amino acids long. Trimming took off 4 bases at V and 9 bases at J, with 13 bases between the two ends. CDR3 loop: CASSSSLGGSPLHF. The CDR3, as DNA: TGTGCCAGCAGTTCCTCCTTAGGGGGTTCACCCCTCCACTTT.

This clonotype was seen repeatedly, ten times or more. The chain uses TRBV14 and TRBJ2-3; 10 bases are a match to TRBD2. Per the germline V gene, CDR1 is SGHDN and CDR2 is FVKESK. V shed 2 bases and J 2 bases; nucleotides not matched to a gene: 4. The CDR3 extends over 16 amino acids. CDR3 protein: CASSQLSGGPTDTQYF. The CDR3 DNA sequence: TGTGCCAGCAGCCAACTTAGCGGGGGGCCCACAGATACGCAGTATTTT.

V is TRBV7-3 and J is TRBJ2-5, with 11 bases matching TRBD2. The CDR3 is 17 residues long. J was trimmed by 5 bases and V by 5 bases; bases with no gene match: 13. The germline gives CDR1 SGHTA, CDR2 FQGTGA. The CDR3 reads CASSPGGTSGSTETQYF. CDR3 bases: TGTGCCAGCAGCCCGGGGGGAACTAGCGGGAGCACGGAGACCCAGTACTTC. Using reference TRBV7-3 and TRBJ2-5 for the parts outside the CDR3, the full variable domain is GAGVSQTPSNKVTEKGKYVELRCDPISGHTALYWYRQSLGQGPEFLIYFQGTGAADDSGLPNDRFFAVRPEGSVSTLKIQRTERGDSAVYLCASSPGGTSGSTETQYFGPGTRLLVL.

This clonotype was seen ten or more times. The gene calls are TRBV7-9 and TRBJ1-4; D unresolved. The germline V gene encodes CDR1 SEHNR and CDR2 FQNEAQ (reference sequence). This CDR3 contains 12 residues. Trimming shortened V by 5 bases and J by 8 bases, and 9 bases separated the two germline ends. CDR3 DNA: TGTGCCAGCAGCGCCAGGAAGGAAAAACTGTTTTTT. It encodes CASSARKEKLFF. The whole variable domain, filled in from reference TRBV7-9 and TRBJ1-4, reads DTGVSQNPRHKITKRGQNVTFRCDPISEHNRLYWYRQTLGQGPEFLTYFQNEAQLEKSRLLSDRFSAERPKGSFSTLEIQRTEQGDSAMYLCASSARKEKLFFGSGTQLSVL.

The chain uses TRBV20-1 and TRBJ2-1; D assignment may be TRBD1 or TRBD2 (6 bases each). Trimming took 3 bases from V and 10 from J, leaving 16 bases between them. Germline V lookup: CDR1 DFQATT, CDR2 SNEGSKA (reference sequence). The CDR3 is made up of 13 amino acids. The CDR3 loop reads CSARYREAREQFF. CDR3 DNA: TGCAGTGCTAGGTACAGGGAGGCACGCGAGCAGTTCTTC.

The J gene is TRBJ2-5, the V gene TRBV9; tentatively, D is TRBD1 (6 bases). V was clipped by 4 bases and J by 5 bases, with 15 bases between them. Germline CDR1 SGDLS, CDR2 YYNGEE. CDR3 length equals 14 residues. This chain's CDR3 is CASSLHWGRETQYF. CDR3 bases: TGTGCCAGCAGCCTTCATTGGGGGCGGGAGACCCAGTACTTC. The full variable domain, with the rest looked up from reference TRBV9 and TRBJ2-5, is DSGVTQTPKHLITATGQRVTLRCSPRSGDLSVYWYQQSLDQGLQFLIQYYNGEERAKGNILERFSAQQFPDLHSELNLSSLELGDSALYFCASSLHWGRETQYFGPGTRLLVL.

V and J are TRBV5-1 and TRBJ2-7; 11 nucleotides agree with TRBD1. The germline CDR1 and CDR2 sequences are SGHRS and YFSETQ. This CDR3 comprises 15 residues. The V and J ends lost 4 bases and 6 bases, in that order; junction bases with no gene match: 9. For the CDR3, the DNA is TGCGCCAGCAGCCCGAGGCCGGACAGGGGGCTCGAGCAGTACGTC. It translates to CASSPRPDRGLEQYV.

This clonotype has a count of ten or more. This sequence joins TRBV29-1 and TRBJ1-1; D remains unclear. The CDR3 totals 14 residues. The ends were cut back, 4 bases at V and 4 bases at J, with 16 bases in the middle. Germline CDR1 is SQVTM and CDR2 is ANQGSEA. Here the CDR3 DNA reads TGCAGCGTTGTATCCGGGCCGGGAGGCACTGAAGCTTTCTTT. As protein: CSVVSGPGGTEAFF.

This clonotype appeared many times. The chain recombines TRBV5-6 with TRBJ1-1; tentatively, D is TRBD1 (6 bases). The CDR3 is 15 amino acids. The germline V gene has CDR1 SGHDT and CDR2 YYEEEE. Trimming removed 0 bases at V and 11 bases at J, with 20 bases between. CDR3 coding DNA: TGTGCCAGCAGCTTGGTAGGGGAACAGGGAGTGGGTGCTTTCTTT. Its protein is CASSLVGEQGVGAFF.

Many counts were recorded for this clonotype. V and J are TRBV15 and TRBJ2-2; D gene unclear. This CDR3 has 17 amino acids. Germline V gene sequence: CDR1 LNHNV, CDR2 YYDKDF (reference sequence). V dropped 2 bases and J dropped 0 bases, with 13 bases sitting between them. This CDR3 reads CATSRSPGVANTGELFF. CDR3 bases: TGTGCCACCAGCAGAAGCCCCGGTGTAGCGAACACCGGGGAGCTGTTTTTT.

V is TRBV7-2 and J is TRBJ1-4; no firm D call. The CDR3 is made up of 15 amino acids. V lost 1 base and J 8 bases, leaving 14 bases between the germline ends. Germline V lookup: CDR1 SGHTA, CDR2 FQGNSA. The CDR3: CASSLDSAVSEKLFF. The CDR3 DNA sequence: TGTGCCAGCAGCTTAGACTCTGCAGTTTCCGAAAAACTGTTTTTT.

The J gene is TRBJ2-3, the V gene TRBV6-2 or TRBV6-3; 7 nucleotides align to TRBD2. The CDR3 consists of 17 residues. Germline lookup yields CDR1 MNHEY and CDR2 SVGEGT. With V trimmed by 2 bases and J by 2 bases, 10 bases remained unmatched. This CDR3 is CASSYDRSGKHTDTQYF. CDR3 DNA: TGTGCCAGCAGTTACGACCGAAGCGGGAAACACACAGATACGCAGTATTTT.

This chain uses TRBV6-1 with TRBJ2-7; D gene uncertain. The germline V gene encodes CDR1 MNHNS and CDR2 SASEGT. The CDR3 contains 13 residues. The V end was cut by 6 bases, the J end by 2 bases, with 11 bases between. The CDR3 loop is CASSHPPTYEQYF. The CDR3 bases are TGTGCCAGCAGCCATCCGCCGACCTACGAGCAGTACTTC.

The chain combines TRBV20-1 with TRBJ1-1; D is possibly TRBD1 (6 bases). V lost 3 bases and J 5 bases, leaving 16 bases between the germline ends. Germline values: CDR1 DFQATT, CDR2 SNEGSKA (reference sequence). This CDR3 has 14 residues. In DNA, the CDR3 is TGCAGTGCTAGGGGGAAGAGTACAGGGACTGAAGCTTTCTTT. Translation: CSARGKSTGTEAFF.

The gene calls are TRBV9 and TRBJ1-1, with no clear D. Germline lookup yields CDR1 SGDLS and CDR2 YYNGEE. This CDR3 has 15 amino acids. Trimming took 0 bases from V and 4 from J, leaving 13 bases between them. CDR3: CASSVGPSGSTEAFF. The CDR3, as DNA: TGTGCCAGCAGCGTAGGGCCCTCCGGGAGCACTGAAGCTTTCTTT.

This clonotype was recorded many times. The V and J genes are TRBV4-1 and TRBJ1-1; 9 positions agree with TRBD1. CDR1 and CDR2 from the germline V gene are MGHRA and YSYEKL. With 3 bases clipped from V and 4 bases from J, the junction kept 3 bases outside the gene matches. The CDR3 loop spans 14 amino acids. CDR3 DNA sequence: TGCGCCAGCAGCCAGGCACAGGGGGCCACTGAAGCTTTCTTT. This sequence encodes CASSQAQGATEAFF.

The chain links TRBV2 to TRBJ1-5, with D hard to call. The CDR3 length is 15 residues. Germline lookup yields CDR1 SNHLY and CDR2 FYNNEI. V gave up 3 bases and J gave up 1 base, with 10 bases separating them. The CDR3 region is CASSEEGRSNQPQHF. CDR3 nucleotide sequence: TGTGCCAGCAGTGAGGAAGGGAGAAGCAATCAGCCCCAGCATTTT.